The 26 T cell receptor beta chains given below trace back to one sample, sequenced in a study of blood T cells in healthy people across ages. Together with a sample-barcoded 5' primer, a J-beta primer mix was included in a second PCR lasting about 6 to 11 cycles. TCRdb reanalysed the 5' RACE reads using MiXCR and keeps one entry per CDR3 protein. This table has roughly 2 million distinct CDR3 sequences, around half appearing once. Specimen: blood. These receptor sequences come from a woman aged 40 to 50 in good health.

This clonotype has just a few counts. This CDR3 is CASSQPGTSGYNEQFF. CDR3 nucleotides: TGTGCCAGCAGCCAACCCGGGACTAGCGGTTACAATGAGCAGTTCTTC. The chain has TRBV4-2 and TRBJ2-1, with 11 bases fitting TRBD2. Germline CDR1 reads LGHNA; CDR2 reads YNFKEQ. The ends lost 2 bases at V and 4 bases at J; junction bases unmatched: 4. The CDR3 contains 16 residues.

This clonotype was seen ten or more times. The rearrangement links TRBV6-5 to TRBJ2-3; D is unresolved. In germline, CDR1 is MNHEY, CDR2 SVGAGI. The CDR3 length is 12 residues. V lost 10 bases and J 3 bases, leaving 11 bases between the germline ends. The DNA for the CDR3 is TGTGCCACCGCCGGTGGGACAGATACGCAGTATTTT. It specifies CATAGGTDTQYF.

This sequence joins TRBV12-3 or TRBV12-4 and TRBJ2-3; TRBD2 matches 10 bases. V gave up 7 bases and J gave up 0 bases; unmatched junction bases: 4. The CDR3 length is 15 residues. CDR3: CASTPLAGSTDTQYF. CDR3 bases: TGTGCCAGCACCCCACTAGCGGGGAGCACAGATACGCAGTATTTT.

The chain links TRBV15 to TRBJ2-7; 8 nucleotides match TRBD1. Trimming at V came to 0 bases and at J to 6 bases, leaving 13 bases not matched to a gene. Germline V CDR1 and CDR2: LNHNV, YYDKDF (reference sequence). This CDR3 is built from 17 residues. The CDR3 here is CATSRDHGAGGSVEQYF. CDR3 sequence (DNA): TGTGCCACCAGCAGAGATCATGGAGCAGGGGGCTCCGTCGAGCAGTACTTC.

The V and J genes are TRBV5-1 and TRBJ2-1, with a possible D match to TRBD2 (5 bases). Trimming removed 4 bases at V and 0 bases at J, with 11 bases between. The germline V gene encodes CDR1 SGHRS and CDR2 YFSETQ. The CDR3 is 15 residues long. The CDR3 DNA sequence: TGCGCCAGCAGCGCCGTAGCGAGCTCCTACAATGAGCAGTTCTTC. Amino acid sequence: CASSAVASSYNEQFF.

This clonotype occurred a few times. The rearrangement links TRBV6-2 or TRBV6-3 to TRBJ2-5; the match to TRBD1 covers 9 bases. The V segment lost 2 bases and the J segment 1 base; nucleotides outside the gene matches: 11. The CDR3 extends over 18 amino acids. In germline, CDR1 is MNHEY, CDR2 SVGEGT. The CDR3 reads CASSYPSTGQGAQETQYF. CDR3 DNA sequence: TGTGCCAGCAGTTACCCCTCTACGGGACAGGGAGCCCAAGAGACCCAGTACTTC.

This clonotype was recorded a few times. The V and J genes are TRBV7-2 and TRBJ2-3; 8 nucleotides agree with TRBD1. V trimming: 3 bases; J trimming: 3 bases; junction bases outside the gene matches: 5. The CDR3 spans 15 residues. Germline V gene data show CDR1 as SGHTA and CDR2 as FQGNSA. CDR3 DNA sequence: TGTGCCAGCAGCTTTCAGGGGGCGCGAACAGATACGCAGTATTTT. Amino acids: CASSFQGARTDTQYF.

Written as DNA, the CDR3 is TGTGCCAGCCAGATTGGGCCAGGGGCCTACAATGAGCAGTTCTTC. It yields the protein CASQIGPGAYNEQFF. V and J are TRBV7-9 and TRBJ2-1, with a possible D match to TRBD1 (6 bases). V lost 8 bases and J 2 bases, leaving 16 bases between the germline ends. Per the germline V gene, CDR1 is SEHNR and CDR2 is FQNEAQ (reference sequence). This CDR3 has 15 residues.

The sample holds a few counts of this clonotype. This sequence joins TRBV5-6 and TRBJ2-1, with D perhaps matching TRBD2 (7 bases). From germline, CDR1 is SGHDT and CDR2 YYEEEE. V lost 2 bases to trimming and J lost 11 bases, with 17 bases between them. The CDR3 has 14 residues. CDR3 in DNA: TGTGCCAGCAGCTTCCTTGACCGGGGGGCTAAGCAGTTCTTC. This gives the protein CASSFLDRGAKQFF.

The CDR3 DNA sequence: TGTGCCAGCAGCTTAGCGTCAGTCGGACTAGCGGGGAGCACAGATACGCAGTATTTT. It codes for CASSLASVGLAGSTDTQYF. The gene calls are TRBV7-2 and TRBJ2-3; 12 bases are shared with TRBD2. This CDR3 comprises 19 residues. Germline loops: CDR1 SGHTA, CDR2 FQGNSA. The trim removed 0 bases at V and 0 bases at J, leaving 7 bases unmatched.

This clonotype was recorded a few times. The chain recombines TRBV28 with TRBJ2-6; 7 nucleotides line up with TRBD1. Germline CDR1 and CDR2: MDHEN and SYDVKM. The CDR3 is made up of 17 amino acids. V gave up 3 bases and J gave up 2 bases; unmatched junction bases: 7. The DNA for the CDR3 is TGTGCCAGCAGTTTTCCCCGAGACAGGGCTGGGGCCAACGTCCTGACTTTC. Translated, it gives CASSFPRDRAGANVLTF.

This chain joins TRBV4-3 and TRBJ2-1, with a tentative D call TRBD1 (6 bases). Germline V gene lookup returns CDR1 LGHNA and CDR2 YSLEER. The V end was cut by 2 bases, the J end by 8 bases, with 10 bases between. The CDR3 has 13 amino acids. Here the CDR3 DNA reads TGCGCCAGCAGCCAAACAGGGATGGATGAGCAGTTCTTC. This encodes CASSQTGMDEQFF.

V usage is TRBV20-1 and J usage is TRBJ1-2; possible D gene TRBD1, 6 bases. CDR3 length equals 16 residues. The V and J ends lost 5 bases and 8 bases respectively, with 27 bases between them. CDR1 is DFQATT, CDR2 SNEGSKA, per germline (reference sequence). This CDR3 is CSAYLDSLRRVGGYTF. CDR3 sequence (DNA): TGCAGTGCTTATCTGGACAGTCTCCGCCGGGTTGGAGGCTACACCTTC.

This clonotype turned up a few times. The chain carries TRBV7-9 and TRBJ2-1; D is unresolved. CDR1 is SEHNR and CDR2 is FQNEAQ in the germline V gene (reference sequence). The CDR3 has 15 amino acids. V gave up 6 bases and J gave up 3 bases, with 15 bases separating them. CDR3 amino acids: CASRRDTDIYNEQFF. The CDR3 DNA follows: TGTGCCAGCAGAAGGGATACGGATATCTACAATGAGCAGTTCTTC. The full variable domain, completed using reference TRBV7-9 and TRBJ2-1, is DTGVSQNPRHKITKRGQNVTFRCDPISEHNRLYWYRQTLGQGPEFLTYFQNEAQLEKSRLLSDRFSAERPKGSFSTLEIQRTEQGDSAMYLCASRRDTDIYNEQFFGPGTRLTVL.

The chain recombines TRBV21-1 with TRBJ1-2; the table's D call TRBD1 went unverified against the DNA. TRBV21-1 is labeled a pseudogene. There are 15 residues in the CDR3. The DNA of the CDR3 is TGTGCCAGCAGGTACAGGGTTGAAGCTAACTATGGCTACACCTTC. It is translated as CASRYRVEANYGYTF.

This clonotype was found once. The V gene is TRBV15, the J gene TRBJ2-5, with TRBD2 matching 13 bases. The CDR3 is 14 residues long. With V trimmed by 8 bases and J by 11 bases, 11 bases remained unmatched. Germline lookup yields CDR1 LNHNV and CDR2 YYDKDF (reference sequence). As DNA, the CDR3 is TGTGCCACCGTAGAGACTAGCGGGGGGACTGAGCAGTACTTC. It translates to CATVETSGGTEQYF.

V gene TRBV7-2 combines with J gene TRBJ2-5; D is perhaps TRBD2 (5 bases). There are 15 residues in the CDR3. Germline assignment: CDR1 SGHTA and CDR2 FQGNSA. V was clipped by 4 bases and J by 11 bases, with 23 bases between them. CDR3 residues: CASSSYGVSYNEQYF. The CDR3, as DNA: TGTGCCAGCAGCTCGTACGGGGTTTCCTACAATGAGCAGTACTTC.

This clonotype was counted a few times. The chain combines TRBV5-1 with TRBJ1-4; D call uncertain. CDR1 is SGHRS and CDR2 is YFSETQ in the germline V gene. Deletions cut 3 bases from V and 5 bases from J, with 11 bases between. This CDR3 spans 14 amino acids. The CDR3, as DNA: TGCGCCAGCAGCTATGAAGATCTAAATGAAAAACTGTTTTTT. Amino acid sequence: CASSYEDLNEKLFF.

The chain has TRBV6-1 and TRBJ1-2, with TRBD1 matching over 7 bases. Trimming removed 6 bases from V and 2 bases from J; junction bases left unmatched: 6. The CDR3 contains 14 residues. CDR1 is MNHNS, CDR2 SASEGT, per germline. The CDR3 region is CASRPQGSNYGYTF. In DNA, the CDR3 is TGTGCCAGCAGACCACAGGGGTCCAACTATGGCTACACCTTC.

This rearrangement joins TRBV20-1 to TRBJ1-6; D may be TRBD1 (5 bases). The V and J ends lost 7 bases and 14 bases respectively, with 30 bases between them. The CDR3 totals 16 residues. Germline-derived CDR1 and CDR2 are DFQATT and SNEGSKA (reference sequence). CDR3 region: CSVSPAVAGVGLTLHF. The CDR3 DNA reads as TGCAGTGTTAGTCCCGCAGTTGCGGGGGTGGGTCTGACCCTCCACTTT.

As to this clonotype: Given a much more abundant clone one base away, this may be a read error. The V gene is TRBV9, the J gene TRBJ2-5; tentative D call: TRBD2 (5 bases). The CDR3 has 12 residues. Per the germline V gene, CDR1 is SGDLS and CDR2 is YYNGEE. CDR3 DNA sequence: TGTGCCGGCAGCGGATCTAATTCTGAGCAGTACTTC. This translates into CAGSGSNSEQYF.

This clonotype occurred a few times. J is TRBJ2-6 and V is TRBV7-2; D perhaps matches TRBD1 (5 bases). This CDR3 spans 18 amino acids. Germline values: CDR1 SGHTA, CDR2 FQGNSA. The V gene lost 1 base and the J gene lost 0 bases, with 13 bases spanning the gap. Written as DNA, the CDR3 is TGTGCCAGCAGCTTAGGCCCCGGACAACTCTCTGGGGCCAACGTCCTGACTTTC. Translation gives CASSLGPGQLSGANVLTF.

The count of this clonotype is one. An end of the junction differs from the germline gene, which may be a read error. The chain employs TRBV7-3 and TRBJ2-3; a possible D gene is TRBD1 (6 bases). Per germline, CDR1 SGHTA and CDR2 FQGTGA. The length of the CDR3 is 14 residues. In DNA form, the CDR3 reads TGCGCCAGCAGCCCCCCGGACAGCACTTATACGCAGTATTTT. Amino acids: CASSPPDSTYTQYF.

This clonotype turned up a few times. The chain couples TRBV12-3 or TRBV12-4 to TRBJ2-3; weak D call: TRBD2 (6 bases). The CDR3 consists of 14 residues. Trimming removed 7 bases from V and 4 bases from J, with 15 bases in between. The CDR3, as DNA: TGTGCCAGCATACCGCGGGGTAGGGCAGATACGCAGTATTTT. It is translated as CASIPRGRADTQYF.

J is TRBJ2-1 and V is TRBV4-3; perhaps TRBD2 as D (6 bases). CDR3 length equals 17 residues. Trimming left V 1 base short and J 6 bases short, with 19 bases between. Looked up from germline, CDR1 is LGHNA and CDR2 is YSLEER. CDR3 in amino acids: CASSQVISRLGPNEQFF. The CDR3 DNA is TGCGCCAGCAGCCAAGTTATCTCGAGACTAGGACCCAATGAGCAGTTCTTC.

The DNA for the CDR3 is TGTGCCAGCAGCTGGAGACAGCAACCCTACGAGCAGTACTTC. Amino acids: CASSWRQQPYEQYF. The chain couples TRBV14 to TRBJ2-7, with D tentatively TRBD1 (5 bases). Trimming left V 5 bases short and J 2 bases short, with 13 bases between. Germline lookup yields CDR1 SGHDN and CDR2 FVKESK. The CDR3 spans 14 residues.